This paragraph reports one T cell receptor beta chain. The data were taken from a study of shared clonotypes between healthy human individuals. TCRdb's table, derived via immunoSEQ multiplex PCR, lists solely in-frame clones and lacks some. The table shows about 2.2 million clones, with 80% to 95% occurring only once. Naivety among CD8 cells was defined by CD45RO negativity and positive CCR7 selection, thereby excluding terminally differentiated effector memory CD45RA+ cells. Germline-derived CDR1 and CDR2 are LNHDA and SQIVND (reference sequence). The CDR3 is made up of 13 amino acids. Trimming took 6 bases from V and 8 from J; bases not matched to a gene: 9.

V usage is TRBV19 and J usage is TRBJ1-2, with 7 bases identical to TRBD1. Material: naive CD8+ T cells from PBMCs. The receptor was derived from a young man in good health. Some clones in this sample may be carry-over from other donors' samples. As DNA, the CDR3 is TGTGCCAGTAGGACGGGGACAGCACTCGGCTACACCTTC. Translation gives CASRTGTALGYTF.